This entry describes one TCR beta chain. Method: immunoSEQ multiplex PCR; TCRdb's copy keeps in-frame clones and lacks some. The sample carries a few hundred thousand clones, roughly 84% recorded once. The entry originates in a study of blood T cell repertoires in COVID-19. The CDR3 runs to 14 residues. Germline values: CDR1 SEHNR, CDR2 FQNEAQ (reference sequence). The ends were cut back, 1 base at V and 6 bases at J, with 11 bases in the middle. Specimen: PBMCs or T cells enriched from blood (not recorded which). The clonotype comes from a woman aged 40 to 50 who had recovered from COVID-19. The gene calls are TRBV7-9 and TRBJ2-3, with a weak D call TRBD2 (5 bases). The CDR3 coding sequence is TGTGCCAGCAGCTTAGACCCGGGAACCGATACGCAGTATTTT. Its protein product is CASSLDPGTDTQYF. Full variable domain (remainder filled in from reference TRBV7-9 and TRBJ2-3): DTGVSQNPRHKITKRGQNVTFRCDPISEHNRLYWYRQTLGQGPEFLTYFQNEAQLEKSRLLSDRFSAERPKGSFSTLEIQRTEQGDSAMYLCASSLDPGTDTQYFGPGTRLTVL.